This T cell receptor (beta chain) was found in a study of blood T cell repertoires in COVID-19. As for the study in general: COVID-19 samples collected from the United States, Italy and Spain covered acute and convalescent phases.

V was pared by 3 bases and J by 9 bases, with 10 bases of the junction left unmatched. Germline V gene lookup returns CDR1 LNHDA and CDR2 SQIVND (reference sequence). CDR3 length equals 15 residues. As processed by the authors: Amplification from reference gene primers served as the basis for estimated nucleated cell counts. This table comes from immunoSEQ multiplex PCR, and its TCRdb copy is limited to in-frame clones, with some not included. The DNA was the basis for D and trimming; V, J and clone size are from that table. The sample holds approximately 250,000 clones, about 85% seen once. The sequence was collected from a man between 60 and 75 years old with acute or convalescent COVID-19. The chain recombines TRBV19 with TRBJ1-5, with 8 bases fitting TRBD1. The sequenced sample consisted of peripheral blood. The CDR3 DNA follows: TGTGCCAGTAGTATTAGGGGGACAGGCAGAGGGCCCCAGCATTTT. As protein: CASSIRGTGRGPQHF.